Sequencing of this T cell receptor beta chain was carried out in a study of graft-versus-host responses after intestinal transplantation. Study at large: The study gave all recipients anti-thymocyte globulin induction, then tacrolimus and steroids for 2 to 3 years.

This clone showed up just once. The antigen remains undetermined. Study findings and constraints: The study associated peak circulating GvH clone levels with early post-transplant HvG declines.

Looked up from germline, CDR1 is MDHEN and CDR2 is SYDVKM. Trimming cost V 10 bases and J 4 bases; bases outside gene matches: 9. CDR3 size: 14 residues. Assay used: immunoSEQ multiplex PCR; TCRdb lists only in-frame clones, some missing. Of 33,000 or so clones listed, 90% to 95% are singletons. The input for sequencing was PBMCs, taken 16 days after intestinal transplant. The chain joins TRBV28 to TRBJ2-7; 11 bases are a match to TRBD1. The clonotype originates from a human patient who received an intestinal transplant, so some T cells may come from the graft donor. The CDR3 DNA reads TGTGCCATCGCACGGGACAGGGGGTTGTACGAGCAGTACTTC. Amino acids: CAIARDRGLYEQYF.